This TCR beta chain was documented in a study of blood T cells in healthy people across ages. The length of the CDR3 is 16 residues. The authors ran a second PCR of roughly 7 to 11 cycles using a sample-barcoded 5' primer and a J-beta primer mix. MiXCR was run by TCRdb on the 5' RACE reads, yielding one entry per CDR3 protein. Here the sample spans about 1.6 million distinct CDR3 sequences, about 31% being singletons. Ten milliliters of peripheral blood were drawn from each donor. The V gene is TRBV21-1, the J gene TRBJ2-7; the D call of TRBD2 is as the table states it, not checked on the DNA. TRBV21-1 constitutes a pseudogene. Sequencing was performed on blood. The sequence was collected from a woman aged 25 to 39 in good health. In nucleotides, the CDR3 is TGTGCCAGCGGCCAAGGACTAGCGGGAAGCTTGCACGAGCAGTACTTC. Translating it yields CASGQGLAGSLHEQYF.